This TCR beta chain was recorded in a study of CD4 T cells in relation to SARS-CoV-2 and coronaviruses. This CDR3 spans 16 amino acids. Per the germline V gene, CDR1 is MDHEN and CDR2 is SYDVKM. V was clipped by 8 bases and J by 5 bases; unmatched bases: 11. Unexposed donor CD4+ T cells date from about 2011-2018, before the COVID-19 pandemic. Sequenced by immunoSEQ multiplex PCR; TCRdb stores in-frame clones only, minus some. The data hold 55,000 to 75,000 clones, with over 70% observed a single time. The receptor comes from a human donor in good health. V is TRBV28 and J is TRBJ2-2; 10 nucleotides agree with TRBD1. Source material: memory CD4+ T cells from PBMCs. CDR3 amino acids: CASATATGGWTGELFF. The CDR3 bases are TGTGCCAGCGCCACGGCGACAGGGGGCTGGACCGGGGAGCTGTTTTTT. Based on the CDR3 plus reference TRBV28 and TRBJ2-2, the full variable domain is DVKVTQSSRYLVKRTGEKVFLECVQDMDHENMFWYRQDPGLGLRLIYFSYDVKMKEKGDIPEGYSVSREKKERFSLILESASTNQTSMYLCASATATGGWTGELFFGEGSRLTVL.